Shown below are 30 T cell receptor beta chains from a single sample sequenced in a study of cytomegalovirus exposure and HLA in healthy donors. A multiplex PCR was run with 60 Vbeta primers and 13 Jbeta primers. Measured with immunoSEQ multiplex PCR; TCRdb has only the in-frame clones, and not every one. The table has roughly 190,000 clones, 78% seen once; the top ten hold about 2.6%. The material sequenced was PBMCs. These receptor sequences come from a female donor in good health and CMV-seronegative.

Remarks on this clone: Other DNA sequences from this sample encode an identical CDR3 as well. The gene calls are TRBV11-1 and TRBJ2-1; 14 positions match TRBD2. Germline V gene data show CDR1 as SGHAT and CDR2 as FQDESV (reference sequence). J was trimmed by 8 bases and V by 4 bases; bases with no gene match: 4. The CDR3 is made up of 15 amino acids. CDR3 nucleotides: TGTGCCAGCAGCTCCGGGACTAGCGGGAGTCATGAGCAGTTCTTC. Its translation is CASSSGTSGSHEQFF.

This sequence joins TRBV27 and TRBJ1-2, with D possibly being TRBD1 (5 bases). Trimming took 4 bases from V and 0 from J, leaving 21 bases between them. The germline V gene encodes CDR1 MNHEY and CDR2 SMNVEV (reference sequence). There are 18 residues in the CDR3. The CDR3 sequence is CASSSLGLHPGSNYGYTF. In nucleotides, the CDR3 is TGTGCCAGCAGTTCCCTGGGACTCCATCCGGGATCTAACTATGGCTACACCTTC.

This clone occurred a few times. This chain uses TRBV2 with TRBJ2-5; D not resolved. The CDR3 consists of 16 residues. The germline gives CDR1 SNHLY, CDR2 FYNNEI. Trimming cost V 4 bases and J 3 bases, with 18 bases left between them. The CDR3 DNA sequence: TGTGCCAGCAGTGCCCGCCATCAGATTCAGAAAGAGACCCAGTACTTC. Translating gives CASSARHQIQKETQYF. Using reference TRBV2 and TRBJ2-5 for the parts outside the CDR3, the full variable domain is EPEVTQTPSHQVTQMGQEVILRCVPISNHLYFYWYRQILGQKVEFLVSFYNNEISEKSEIFDDQFSVERPDGSNFTLKIRSTKLEDSAMYFCASSARHQIQKETQYFGPGTRLLVL.

J is TRBJ1-2 and V is TRBV4-1; TRBD1 matches at 8 bases. With 3 bases clipped from V and 3 bases from J, the junction kept 9 bases outside the gene matches. The CDR3 contains 16 residues. Germline CDR1 reads MGHRA; CDR2 reads YSYEKL. CDR3 protein: CASSHLSRGPDYGYTF. For the CDR3, the DNA is TGCGCCAGCAGCCACCTAAGCAGGGGGCCAGACTATGGCTACACCTTC.

There are a few counts of this clone. The chain employs TRBV19 and TRBJ1-2; 7 bases align to TRBD1. V shed 7 bases and J 6 bases; nucleotides not matched to a gene: 11. The CDR3 runs to 14 residues. Per the germline V gene, CDR1 is LNHDA and CDR2 is SQIVND (reference sequence). The CDR3: CASKGLKGADGYTF. CDR3 sequence (DNA): TGTGCCAGTAAGGGATTGAAGGGGGCAGATGGCTACACCTTC.

The chain is built from TRBV27 and TRBJ2-3; 9 positions match TRBD2. With V trimmed by 2 bases and J by 5 bases, 5 bases remained unmatched. This CDR3 has 15 residues. Germline V gives CDR1 MNHEY, CDR2 SMNVEV (reference sequence). The CDR3 nucleotides are TGTGCCAGCAGTTTAGGTGCGGGGGGGCAAGATACGCAGTATTTT. It encodes CASSLGAGGQDTQYF.

V usage is TRBV7-8 and J usage is TRBJ2-7, with a possible D match to TRBD2 (5 bases). There are 15 residues in the CDR3. The V gene's germline CDR1 is SGHVS and CDR2 FQNEAQ. V lost 5 bases and J 7 bases, leaving 21 bases between the germline ends. The DNA of the CDR3 is TGTGCCAGCAGCCCGCTTACTAGGTCCTACTTGGAGCAGTACTTC. Protein: CASSPLTRSYLEQYF.

This clone occurred a few times. V is TRBV10-3 and J is TRBJ1-1; 7 nucleotides line up with TRBD1. Germline trimming cut 7 bases from V and 2 bases from J; bases unmatched to any gene: 4. The CDR3 loop spans 13 amino acids. Germline V CDR1 and CDR2: ENHRY, SYGVKD. CDR3 amino acids: CAITNRGNTEAFF. In DNA form, the CDR3 reads TGTGCCATCACGAACAGGGGTAACACTGAAGCTTTCTTT.

The J gene is TRBJ1-6, the V gene TRBV9, with D uncertain. The CDR3 is 15 residues long. Germline V gene lookup returns CDR1 SGDLS and CDR2 YYNGEE. V shed 3 bases and J shed 0 bases, with 7 bases lying between them. This CDR3 reads CASSAQSSYNSPLHF. The CDR3 DNA reads as TGTGCCAGCAGCGCACAAAGCTCCTATAATTCACCCCTCCACTTT.

In its sample, this clone was seen once. One end of the junction varies from germline; a read error may be responsible. The genes are TRBV7-9 and TRBJ2-3; D unclear. The V gene's germline CDR1 is SEHNR and CDR2 FQNEAQ (reference sequence). CDR3 size: 14 residues. The CDR3: CSSSLPGSTDTQYF. CDR3 nucleotide sequence: TGTTCCAGCAGCTTACCAGGTAGCACAGATACGCAGTATTTT. The whole variable domain, remainder taken from reference TRBV7-9 and TRBJ2-3, is DTGVSQNPRHKITKRGQNVTFRCDPISEHNRLYWYRQTLGQGPEFLTYFQNEAQLEKSRLLSDRFSAERPKGSFSTLEIQRTEQGDSAMYLCSSSLPGSTDTQYFGPGTRLTVL.

This clone appeared once. This sequence joins TRBV7-6 and TRBJ2-3; maybe TRBD2 (5 bases). Trimming left V 0 bases short and J 2 bases short, with 12 bases between. Germline V lookup: CDR1 SGHVS, CDR2 FNYEAQ. This CDR3 comprises 16 residues. This CDR3 is CASSLAISGYTDTQYF. In DNA form, the CDR3 reads TGTGCCAGCAGCTTAGCGATTTCGGGGTACACAGATACGCAGTATTTT.

Remarks on this clone: At one end, the junction sequence differs from germline, possibly due to a read error. V gene TRBV9 combines with J gene TRBJ2-7; TRBD2 might be the D (5 bases). The CDR3 length is 14 residues. The V gene's germline CDR1 is SGDLS and CDR2 YYNGEE. CDR3 sequence: CASSVTGSSCEQYF. The DNA for the CDR3 is TGTGCCAGCAGCGTAACTGGGAGCTCCTGCGAGCAGTACTTC.

The gene calls are TRBV19 and TRBJ1-2, with D tentatively TRBD1 (6 bases). The CDR3 contains 14 residues. The ends were cut back, 10 bases at V and 1 base at J, with 16 bases in the middle. The germline CDR1 and CDR2 sequences are LNHDA and SQIVND (reference sequence). CDR3 DNA: TGTGCCACGGCCGGGACATCACGTAACTATGGCTACACCTTC. Translated, it gives CATAGTSRNYGYTF.

The V call is TRBV5-5, the J call TRBJ2-5; 7 nucleotides align to TRBD2. This CDR3 is built from 16 residues. Germline CDR1 SGHKS, CDR2 YYEKEE (reference sequence). J was trimmed by 5 bases and V by 4 bases; bases with no gene match: 14. Here the CDR3 reads CASSSAGGTGGETQYF. The CDR3 DNA reads as TGTGCCAGCAGCAGCGCAGGAGGAACGGGAGGTGAGACCCAGTACTTC.

The chain couples TRBV11-2 to TRBJ1-1; D is unclear. Per germline, CDR1 SGHAT and CDR2 FQNNGV. V gave up 2 bases and J gave up 7 bases, with 17 bases separating them. The CDR3 covers 15 residues. CDR3 in amino acids: CASSLIHRVGIEAFF. DNA of the CDR3: TGTGCCAGCAGCTTAATTCATCGGGTAGGAATTGAAGCTTTCTTT.

The rearrangement uses TRBV14 and TRBJ2-5; 7 nucleotides match TRBD2. This CDR3 region has 16 residues. Germline values: CDR1 SGHDN, CDR2 FVKESK. Trimming removed 1 base from V and 1 base from J; junction bases left unmatched: 6. The CDR3 bases are TGTGCCAGCAGCCAAGGCTGGGGGGGGGTCCAAGAGACCCAGTACTTC. Translating gives CASSQGWGGVQETQYF.

The chain couples TRBV5-1 to TRBJ2-7; the D gene is possibly TRBD1 (6 bases). The germline V and J ends were trimmed by 5 bases and 3 bases, with 15 bases remaining between them. Looked up from germline, CDR1 is SGHRS and CDR2 is YFSETQ. This CDR3 has 14 amino acids. Here the CDR3 DNA reads TGCGCCAGCAGACACACTCAGGGGTTCTACGAGCAGTACTTC. As protein: CASRHTQGFYEQYF.

The chain carries TRBV18 and TRBJ1-2; the D is unclear. The CDR3 has 15 residues. The germline CDR1 and CDR2 sequences are KGHSH and LQKENI. V dropped 3 bases and J dropped 2 bases, with 13 bases sitting between them. CDR3 in amino acids: CASSPNPTSNYGYTF. In nucleotides, the CDR3 is TGTGCCAGCTCACCTAACCCGACAAGCAACTATGGCTACACCTTC.

The rearrangement uses TRBV15 and TRBJ2-7, with 8 positions matching TRBD2. From germline, CDR1 is LNHNV and CDR2 YYDKDF (reference sequence). The CDR3 spans 17 residues. V shed 0 bases and J 2 bases; nucleotides not matched to a gene: 9. CDR3 in amino acids: CATSRDLRSGGTYEQYF. CDR3 bases: TGTGCCACCAGCAGAGATCTGAGAAGCGGGGGAACCTACGAGCAGTACTTC.

A few counts support this clone. The chain uses TRBV6-6 and TRBJ2-7, with D tentatively TRBD1 (5 bases). Trimming took 2 bases from V and 0 from J, leaving 5 bases between them. Germline V lookup: CDR1 MNHNY, CDR2 SVGAGI (reference sequence). The CDR3 is 13 residues long. The CDR3 coding sequence is TGTGCCAGCAGTTACGACAGCTCCTACGAGCAGTACTTC. This encodes CASSYDSSYEQYF.

The chain employs TRBV27 and TRBJ2-2; TRBD2 matches 10 bases. Germline V gene sequence: CDR1 MNHEY, CDR2 SMNVEV (reference sequence). The CDR3 runs 15 residues. J gave up 5 bases and V 7 bases, and 7 bases lay outside the gene matches. For the CDR3, the DNA is TGTGCCAGCACCCACCTAGCGGGAGTGACCGGGGAGCTGTTTTTT. Translating gives CASTHLAGVTGELFF.

This sequence joins TRBV9 and TRBJ2-1; 9 nucleotides line up with TRBD1. The CDR3 is 17 residues long. V was clipped by 4 bases and J by 4 bases; unmatched bases: 12. CDR1 and CDR2 from the germline V gene are SGDLS and YYNGEE. CDR3 residues: CASSTGRGQGGYNEQFF. Here the CDR3 DNA reads TGTGCCAGCAGCACCGGAAGGGGACAGGGTGGTTACAATGAGCAGTTCTTC.

The J gene is TRBJ2-3, the V gene TRBV6-1; 12 nucleotides line up with TRBD2. V was pared by 3 bases and J by 6 bases, with 10 bases of the junction left unmatched. This CDR3 spans 17 amino acids. Germline V lookup: CDR1 MNHNS, CDR2 SASEGT. The CDR3 sequence: CASSDPLAGGPRDTQYF. For the CDR3, the DNA is TGTGCCAGCAGTGACCCTCTAGCGGGGGGGCCGAGGGATACGCAGTATTTT.

The chain uses TRBV29-1 and TRBJ1-1; D is possibly TRBD1 (5 bases). The CDR3 runs 11 residues. Germline CDR1 SQVTM, CDR2 ANQGSEA. Between the trimmed V and J ends, which lost 4 bases and 9 bases, there was a span of 12 bases. In DNA, the CDR3 is TGCAGCGTTGGACACAGGTTTCAAGCTTTCTTT. Translation gives CSVGHRFQAFF.

The chain employs TRBV19 and TRBJ2-2; possible D gene TRBD1, 6 bases. The CDR3 contains 15 residues. Germline V gene data show CDR1 as LNHDA and CDR2 as SQIVND (reference sequence). Trimming left V 10 bases short and J 4 bases short, with 19 bases between. DNA for the CDR3: TGTGCCACAATCCGAACAGGGAGAGGCACCGGGGAGCTGTTTTTT. This sequence encodes CATIRTGRGTGELFF. Supplemented by reference TRBV19 and TRBJ2-2, the full variable domain reads DGGITQSPKYLFRKEGQNVTLSCEQNLNHDAMYWYRQDPGQGLRLIYYSQIVNDFQKGDIAEGYSVSREKKESFPLTVTSAQKNPTAFYLCATIRTGRGTGELFFGEGSRLTVL.

The V gene is TRBV19, the J gene TRBJ2-7, with D possibly TRBD2 on 5 matching bases. The CDR3 has 14 amino acids. V dropped 4 bases and J dropped 3 bases, with 13 bases sitting between them. Germline V lookup: CDR1 LNHDA, CDR2 SQIVND (reference sequence). As DNA, the CDR3 is TGTGCCAGTAGTACTGGGGAGAGCTTCTACGAGCAGTACTTC. Its translation is CASSTGESFYEQYF.

This rearrangement joins TRBV7-2 to TRBJ2-1; the match to TRBD2 covers 11 bases. The CDR3 is 15 amino acids. The V gene's germline CDR1 is SGHTA and CDR2 FQGNSA. Germline trimming cut 2 bases from V and 7 bases from J; bases unmatched to any gene: 4. The CDR3 loop reads CASSLRVAGGNEQFF. Written as DNA, the CDR3 is TGTGCCAGCAGCTTAAGGGTAGCGGGAGGGAATGAGCAGTTCTTC. Variable domain in full (rest from reference TRBV7-2 and TRBJ2-1): GAGVSQSPSNKVTEKGKDVELRCDPISGHTALYWYRQSLGQGLEFLIYFQGNSAPDKSGLPSDRFSAERTGGSVSTLTIQRTQQEDSAVYLCASSLRVAGGNEQFFGPGTRLTVL.

The rearrangement links TRBV5-4 to TRBJ2-1; 7 nucleotides agree with TRBD1. CDR1 is SGHNT, CDR2 YYREEE, per germline (reference sequence). This CDR3 is built from 16 residues. V trimming: 0 bases; J trimming: 3 bases; junction bases outside the gene matches: 6. The CDR3 spells CASSLVLGQYYNEQFF. Written as DNA, the CDR3 is TGTGCCAGCAGCTTGGTTTTGGGACAGTACTACAATGAGCAGTTCTTC.

The rearrangement links TRBV7-3 to TRBJ2-3; possible D gene TRBD2, 6 bases. Germline values: CDR1 SGHTA, CDR2 FQGTGA. The length of the CDR3 is 13 residues. V was shortened by 1 base and J by 12 bases, with 14 bases between the two germline ends. The CDR3: CASSLNPVGLQYF. CDR3 DNA sequence: TGTGCCAGCAGCTTAAACCCTGTGGGACTTCAGTATTTT.

This chain joins TRBV9 and TRBJ1-6; D remains unclear. Germline V gene data show CDR1 as SGDLS and CDR2 as YYNGEE. This CDR3 comprises 13 residues. The V end lost 2 bases, the J end lost 11 bases, and 11 bases lay between the germline ends. In DNA, the CDR3 is TGTGCCAGCAGCGTCGAAGGCGGGGCACCCCTCCACTTT. It yields the protein CASSVEGGAPLHF.